One sample yielded the 27 T cell receptor beta chains listed below, sequenced in a study of control samples from healthy donors and cancer patients. Clones were read by immunoSEQ multiplex PCR, and TCRdb kept only the in-frame ones, dropping some. The sample has 100,000 or so clones, about 89% seen once. The sequenced sample was blood. These receptors were obtained from a man in his thirties or forties in good health.

This clone was counted only a few times. The J gene is TRBJ1-5, the V gene TRBV24-1, with 9 positions matching TRBD1. Per the germline V gene, CDR1 is KGHDR and CDR2 is SFDVKD. The CDR3 totals 18 residues. Unmatched junction bases numbered 8, after V lost 1 base and J lost 2 bases. The CDR3: CATSDLRDREERNQPQHF. In DNA, the CDR3 is TGTGCCACCAGTGATTTACGGGACAGGGAGGAACGCAATCAGCCCCAGCATTTT.

The chain links TRBV28 to TRBJ1-4; D might be TRBD1 (5 bases). Germline CDR1 reads MDHEN; CDR2 reads SYDVKM. Trimming left V 6 bases short and J 6 bases short, with 14 bases between. This CDR3 is 14 amino acids long. CDR3 sequence: CASSRRQLHEKLFF. DNA of the CDR3: TGTGCCAGCAGCCGACGACAGCTTCATGAAAAACTGTTTTTT.

The chain is built from TRBV24-1 and TRBJ1-2; D unresolved. Per the germline V gene, CDR1 is KGHDR and CDR2 is SFDVKD. V was shortened by 8 bases and J by 7 bases, with 19 bases between the two germline ends. This CDR3 spans 14 amino acids. The CDR3 protein is CATKSAVGGGGYTF. The CDR3 DNA sequence: TGTGCCACCAAATCGGCGGTCGGAGGAGGTGGCTACACCTTC.

The CDR3 spells CASSLAGTGSGANVLTF. CDR3 DNA sequence: TGTGCCAGCAGCTTAGCAGGGACAGGGTCTGGGGCCAACGTCCTGACTTTC. The V gene is TRBV7-8, the J gene TRBJ2-6; 9 positions match TRBD1. J lost 1 base, V lost 0 bases, and 1 base had no gene match. Germline V gene sequence: CDR1 SGHVS, CDR2 FQNEAQ. This CDR3 spans 17 amino acids. The full variable domain, rest sourced from reference TRBV7-8 and TRBJ2-6, is GAGVSQSPRYKVAKRGQDVALRCDPISGHVSLFWYQQALGQGPEFLTYFQNEAQLDKSGLPSDRFFAERPEGSVSTLKIQRTQQEDSAVYLCASSLAGTGSGANVLTFGAGSRLTVL.

This chain links TRBV4-3 with TRBJ1-1; D is unclear. V was trimmed by 1 base and J by 2 bases, leaving 8 bases between them. This CDR3 has 14 amino acids. Germline CDR1 reads LGHNA; CDR2 reads YSLEER. The DNA of the CDR3 is TGCGCCAGCAGCCAAGTGGGCTTTAACACTGAAGCTTTCTTT. This translates into CASSQVGFNTEAFF.

V and J are TRBV7-2 and TRBJ2-1, with TRBD2 matching 9 bases. Trimming removed 6 bases from V and 6 bases from J; junction bases left unmatched: 6. Per the germline V gene, CDR1 is SGHTA and CDR2 is FQGNSA. The CDR3 has 14 residues. CDR3 DNA: TGTGCCAGCAGGACCGCGGGAGGGTCCAATGAGCAGTTCTTC. Residues: CASRTAGGSNEQFF.

This chain joins TRBV6-1 and TRBJ1-4; a weak D match, TRBD1 (6 bases). The germline V gene has CDR1 MNHNS and CDR2 SASEGT. V was cut by 2 bases and J by 7 bases, with 14 bases left in between. CDR3 length equals 15 residues. This chain's CDR3 is CASSELIQGGEKLFF. CDR3 nucleotide sequence: TGTGCCAGCAGTGAATTAATACAGGGTGGTGAAAAACTGTTTTTT.

The V and J genes are TRBV7-8 and TRBJ2-7, with 8 bases aligning to TRBD2. Trimming removed 1 base from V and 3 bases from J; junction bases left unmatched: 5. The length of the CDR3 is 15 residues. Germline CDR1 SGHVS, CDR2 FQNEAQ. CDR3 nucleotides: TGTGCCAGCAGCTTAGTAACTAGCGGAGGCTACGAGCAGTACTTC. As protein: CASSLVTSGGYEQYF.

The rearrangement joins TRBV24-1 to TRBJ2-7; the match to TRBD1 covers 9 bases. V was pared by 2 bases and J by 12 bases, with 4 bases of the junction left unmatched. The CDR3 extends over 12 amino acids. Germline lookup yields CDR1 KGHDR and CDR2 SFDVKD. The CDR3 nucleotides are TGTGCCACCAGTGATTGTGGGACAGGGAGGTACGTC. Encoded protein: CATSDCGTGRYV.

This chain uses TRBV5-5 with TRBJ1-1, with D hard to call. The CDR3 is 13 residues long. V was clipped by 0 bases and J by 7 bases, with 10 bases between them. Germline V gene data show CDR1 as SGHKS and CDR2 as YYEKEE (reference sequence). As DNA, the CDR3 is TGTGCCAGCAGCTTGGCGGCCAGCTATGAAGCTTTCTTT. Amino acid sequence: CASSLAASYEAFF.

The V and J genes are TRBV19 and TRBJ1-1; D perhaps matches TRBD1 (5 bases). Germline V gene lookup returns CDR1 LNHDA and CDR2 SQIVND (reference sequence). V was shortened by 6 bases and J by 6 bases, with 14 bases between the two germline ends. The CDR3 has 13 amino acids. The CDR3 sequence is CASRVPRDPEAFF. The DNA for the CDR3 is TGTGCCAGTAGGGTCCCCAGGGATCCTGAAGCTTTCTTT.

As regards this clone: The junction differs from germline at one of its ends, possibly a read error. V gene TRBV6-5 combines with J gene TRBJ1-2, with unresolved D. Germline values: CDR1 MNHEY, CDR2 SVGAGI. CDR3 length equals 12 residues. The CDR3 spells CASSPGLYGYAF. The CDR3 region has the DNA TGTGCCAGCTCCCCAGGACTCTATGGCTACGCCTTC.

The J gene is TRBJ2-1, the V gene TRBV28, with 9 bases fitting TRBD2. Germline CDR1 reads MDHEN; CDR2 reads SYDVKM. Trimming at V came to 3 bases and at J to 8 bases, leaving 5 bases not matched to a gene. This CDR3 region has 14 residues. CDR3 in amino acids: CASSFWEREDEQFF. For the CDR3, the DNA is TGTGCCAGCAGTTTTTGGGAGCGGGAGGATGAGCAGTTCTTC.

V and J are TRBV19 and TRBJ1-2; D is unclear. Germline V gene lookup returns CDR1 LNHDA and CDR2 SQIVND (reference sequence). V shed 5 bases and J shed 2 bases, with 12 bases lying between them. This CDR3 contains 14 residues. The CDR3 coding sequence is TGTGCCAGTAGTCCAACACAGAAAAACTATGGCTACACCTTC. Its protein product is CASSPTQKNYGYTF. Complete variable domain (other parts from reference TRBV19 and TRBJ1-2): DGGITQSPKYLFRKEGQNVTLSCEQNLNHDAMYWYRQDPGQGLRLIYYSQIVNDFQKGDIAEGYSVSREKKESFPLTVTSAQKNPTAFYLCASSPTQKNYGYTFGSGTRLTVV.

The chain links TRBV7-7 to TRBJ2-2; the match to TRBD1 covers 12 bases. In germline, CDR1 is SSHAT, CDR2 FNYEAQ (reference sequence). This CDR3 region has 15 residues. The trim removed 5 bases at V and 7 bases at J, leaving 5 bases unmatched. As DNA, the CDR3 is TGTGCCAGCAGCCCCGGGACAGGGGGCCACGGGGAGCTGTTTTTT. This gives the protein CASSPGTGGHGELFF.

The V call is TRBV5-1, the J call TRBJ1-1, with no clear D. The CDR3 consists of 15 residues. Trimming shortened V by 2 bases and J by 1 base, and 12 bases separated the two germline ends. The germline V gene encodes CDR1 SGHRS and CDR2 YFSETQ. The CDR3 coding sequence is TGCGCCAGCAGCTTATTTGCTTTGGGGAACACTGAAGCTTTCTTT. Translated: CASSLFALGNTEAFF.

The chain couples TRBV10-3 to TRBJ1-2, with TRBD1 matching 10 bases. The CDR3 totals 14 residues. Per germline, CDR1 ENHRY and CDR2 SYGVKD. The J segment lost 6 bases and the V segment lost 5 bases, leaving 6 bases of the junction unmatched. The CDR3 region is CAISKTGTGDGYTF. Written as DNA, the CDR3 is TGTGCCATCAGTAAAACCGGGACAGGGGATGGCTACACCTTC.

The V call is TRBV24-1, the J call TRBJ2-2; TRBD2 is a possible D gene (7 bases). Trimming removed 9 bases at V and 7 bases at J, with 17 bases between. Germline CDR1 reads KGHDR; CDR2 reads SFDVKD. This CDR3 contains 14 residues. Written as DNA, the CDR3 is TGTGCCACCGGGCTCGGGGGGCTAAGCGGGGAGCTGTTTTTT. Translated: CATGLGGLSGELFF.

V gene TRBV5-1 combines with J gene TRBJ2-4; 10 bases are a match to TRBD1. Germline CDR1 reads SGHRS; CDR2 reads YFSETQ. V lost 5 bases and J lost 8; bases outside the gene matches: 13. The CDR3 is made up of 16 amino acids. This CDR3 is CASRSGPGQGTYIQYF. The CDR3 DNA sequence: TGCGCCAGCAGGTCTGGCCCGGGACAGGGGACATACATTCAGTACTTC.

V is TRBV6-5 and J is TRBJ2-2; possibly TRBD1 for D (6 bases). The germline CDR1 and CDR2 sequences are MNHEY and SVGAGI. V dropped 6 bases and J dropped 2 bases, with 13 bases sitting between them. The CDR3 consists of 15 residues. DNA of the CDR3: TGTGCCAGCAGCCCAGGGGTCTCTAACACCGGGGAGCTGTTTTTT. As protein: CASSPGVSNTGELFF.

V usage is TRBV9 and J usage is TRBJ1-2, with 7 nucleotides matching TRBD1. The length of the CDR3 is 18 residues. Germline values: CDR1 SGDLS, CDR2 YYNGEE. The junction had 19 bases not matched to a gene; V was cut back by 4 bases and J by 4 bases. CDR3 loop: CASSPSGIVRGLIYGYTF. DNA for the CDR3: TGTGCCAGCAGCCCCTCTGGGATTGTCAGGGGGTTGATCTATGGCTACACCTTC. Looking up the rest from reference TRBV9 and TRBJ1-2 gives the full variable domain: DSGVTQTPKHLITATGQRVTLRCSPRSGDLSVYWYQQSLDQGLQFLIQYYNGEERAKGNILERFSAQQFPDLHSELNLSSLELGDSALYFCASSPSGIVRGLIYGYTFGSGTRLTVV.

This sequence joins TRBV19 and TRBJ2-7, with 7 nucleotides matching TRBD2. Unmatched junction bases numbered 5, after V lost 6 bases and J lost 3 bases. The CDR3 spans 13 residues. CDR1 LNHDA and CDR2 SQIVND come from the germline V gene (reference sequence). The CDR3, as DNA: TGTGCCAGTAGCAGAGCGGGATTCTACGAGCAGTACTTC. Translation: CASSRAGFYEQYF. The full variable domain, its missing parts supplied by reference TRBV19 and TRBJ2-7, is DGGITQSPKYLFRKEGQNVTLSCEQNLNHDAMYWYRQDPGQGLRLIYYSQIVNDFQKGDIAEGYSVSREKKESFPLTVTSAQKNPTAFYLCASSRAGFYEQYFGPGTRLTVT.

This clone was seen a handful of times. CDR3 DNA sequence: TGTGCCAGCAGCGATTTCCGGGACGAGGAAAAACTGTTTTTT. Encoded protein: CASSDFRDEEKLFF. The chain links TRBV7-9 to TRBJ1-4; D might be TRBD1 (5 bases). V was cut by 5 bases and J by 8 bases, with 15 bases left in between. The germline V gene encodes CDR1 SEHNR and CDR2 FQNEAQ (reference sequence). The CDR3 length is 14 residues.

This clone was seen only once. The rearrangement joins TRBV30 to TRBJ1-4; D not certain. Between the trimmed V and J ends, which lost 0 bases and 1 base, there was a span of 6 bases. The CDR3 contains 14 residues. The germline V gene encodes CDR1 GTSNPN and CDR2 SVGIG (reference sequence). The CDR3 sequence is CAWSVLGTNEKLFF. The CDR3 bases are TGTGCCTGGAGTGTATTGGGAACTAATGAAAAACTGTTTTTT.

The chain couples TRBV28 to TRBJ2-7; TRBD1 agrees at 7 bases. The ends lost 4 bases at V and 0 bases at J; junction bases unmatched: 9. Per germline, CDR1 MDHEN and CDR2 SYDVKM. The CDR3 consists of 16 residues. The CDR3 nucleotides read TGTGCCAGCAGTTCGTCCGGGACAGATTTCTCCTACGAGCAGTACTTC. Translating it yields CASSSSGTDFSYEQYF.

The genes are TRBV7-8 and TRBJ1-1; the match to TRBD1 covers 8 bases. In germline, CDR1 is SGHVS, CDR2 FQNEAQ. The V gene end was trimmed by 2 bases and the J gene end by 0 bases; junction bases not matched to a gene: 5. There are 16 residues in the CDR3. The CDR3 bases are TGTGCCAGCAGCTTAAGGGACAGGCCCATGAACACTGAAGCTTTCTTT. It is translated as CASSLRDRPMNTEAFF.

CDR3 coding DNA: TGTGCCACCAGTGAGTTAGCGAGGACAGATACGCAGTATTTT. Translating it yields CATSELARTDTQYF. The chain has TRBV24-1 and TRBJ2-3, with a tentative D call TRBD2 (5 bases). V lost 4 bases and J lost 3, with 10 bases in between. The germline V gene has CDR1 KGHDR and CDR2 SFDVKD. This CDR3 has 14 amino acids.